This is a list of T cell receptor beta chains from one sample in a study of shared clonotypes between healthy human individuals. Sequenced by immunoSEQ multiplex PCR; TCRdb stores in-frame clones only, minus some. The sample contains hundreds of thousands of clones, 70% to 80% of which appear only once. Material for sequencing was PBMCs. The receptors originated from a woman between 35 and 50 years old in good health. Some clones in this sample may be carry-over from other donors' samples. Both conserved end residues are part of each CDR3. The D gene is left open where the match is weak. Clone size appears in some rows only: once, few, many, or a class for an expanded clone.

cdr3_length j_call d_call clone_size v_call cdr3_nt cdr3_aa
14 TRBJ1-1 TRBD1 - TRBV5-1 TGCGCCAGCAGCTCGGGACAGCAGGGCACTGAAGCTTTCTTT CASSSGQQGTEAFF
16 TRBJ2-5 - - TRBV7-9 TGTGCCAGCAGCTCAGACCCCGGACGGAACCAAGAGACCCAGTACTTC CASSSDPGRNQETQYF
14 TRBJ2-5 - once TRBV30 TGTGCCTGGAGCGGTAGGGGTTCAGGAGAGACCCAGTACTTC CAWSGRGSGETQYF
13 TRBJ1-2 - - TRBV27 TGTGCCAGCAGTGGAACAGGGACTGATGGCTACACCTTC CASSGTGTDGYTF
14 TRBJ1-1 TRBD1 once TRBV19 TGTGCCAGTAGTACCCTGGGACAGGCCGCGGCGGCTTTCTTT CASSTLGQAAAAFF
14 TRBJ2-7 - - TRBV21-1 TGTGCCAGTCGAACTGGAACCAACTCCTACGAGCAGTACTTC CASRTGTNSYEQYF
14 TRBJ2-1 TRBD1 few TRBV6-1 TGTGCCAGCGACGGGACAGCCTCCTACAATGAGCAGTTCTTC CASDGTASYNEQFF
15 TRBJ1-2 TRBD1 - TRBV6-5 TGTGCCAGCAGTCCCGACAGGGAAACTTTCTATGGCTACACCTTC CASSPDRETFYGYTF
15 TRBJ2-5 TRBD2 - TRBV7-8 TGTGCCAGCAGCCCGTGGGTTAGCGGGAGTGGGACCCAGTACTTC CASSPWVSGSGTQYF
15 TRBJ2-7 TRBD2 - TRBV19 TGTGCCAGTAGACTAGCGGGAGTCGGCGCCTACGAGCAGTACTTC CASRLAGVGAYEQYF
16 TRBJ2-3 - - TRBV9 TGTGCCAGCAGCCCGATCCCCCTTGGGCACACAGATACGCAGTATTTT CASSPIPLGHTDTQYF
18 TRBJ1-2 - - TRBV10-1 TGCGCCAGCAAGAATCTTCTGGGAGCGGGACTGGCGGGTGATGGCTACACCTTC CASKNLLGAGLAGDGYTF
16 TRBJ1-1 - - TRBV30 TGTGCCTGGAGGGCACGATATTCAGGGTCTGACACTGAAGCTTTCTTT CAWRARYSGSDTEAFF
15 TRBJ2-3 TRBD1 - TRBV10-3 TGTGCCATCAGTGAGGGGGGACAGGGAACAGATACGCAGTATTTT CAISEGGQGTDTQYF
15 TRBJ1-2 - - TRBV27 TGTGCCAGCAGTTTCGCGGGGGCGCAGGTCTATGGCTACACCTTC CASSFAGAQVYGYTF
16 TRBJ2-7 - - TRBV28 TGTGCCAGCAGACCCGACGTGGGGCTTATATCCTACGAGCAGTACTTC CASRPDVGLISYEQYF
15 TRBJ2-7 TRBD2 once TRBV11-2 TGTGCCAGCAGCCCGGGACTAGTTCTCTCCTACGAGCAGTACTTC CASSPGLVLSYEQYF
17 TRBJ2-2 - - TRBV30 TGTGCCTGGAGTGTGGTGGAGGGCCTAGCCCCAACCGGGGAGCTGTTTTTT CAWSVVEGLAPTGELFF
13 TRBJ2-1 - - TRBV6-1 TGTGCCGGATCAGGGTACCCCTACAATGAGCAGTTCTTC CAGSGYPYNEQFF
15 TRBJ1-4 TRBD1 - TRBV19 TGTGCCAGTAGTATCCGCAGGGGGATGGGTGAAAAACTGTTTTTT CASSIRRGMGEKLFF
14 TRBJ2-3 - - TRBV6-5 TGTGCCAGCAGCGACCCTTATGGGGCAGATACGCAGTATTTT CASSDPYGADTQYF
14 TRBJ2-1 - once TRBV27 TGTGCCAGCAGTCTCCCCACGAGGGACAATGAGCAGTTCTTC CASSLPTRDNEQFF
15 TRBJ2-1 TRBD1 - TRBV10-2 TGCGCCAGCAGTGAGGGACAGGGGGCGGGCAATGAGCAGTTCTTC CASSEGQGAGNEQFF
14 TRBJ2-5 - - TRBV9 TGTGCCAGCAGCGTGGTGGGCCTTGGAGAGACCCAGTACTTC CASSVVGLGETQYF
14 TRBJ2-7 TRBD2 - TRBV28 TGTGCCAGCAGATTAGCGGGAGGTTTCGGCGAGCAGTACTTC CASRLAGGFGEQYF
14 TRBJ2-7 - - TRBV5-1 TGCGCCAGCAGCGCCGACGGGCAGCCGCCGGGGCAGTACTTC CASSADGQPPGQYF
12 TRBJ2-3 - - TRBV5-1 TGCGCCAGCAGCTTGGAACTGGGTACGCAGTATTTT CASSLELGTQYF
14 TRBJ1-5 - - TRBV19 TGTGCCAGTAGTGTAACGGGGGCAGGGCAGCCCCAGCATTTT CASSVTGAGQPQHF
13 TRBJ1-1 - - TRBV19 TGTGCCAGCAGTTGGTCCGGGAGGACTGAAGCTTTCTTT CASSWSGRTEAFF
14 TRBJ1-2 - - TRBV7-2 TGTGCCAGCACCGGCCAACAAGCTAACTATGGCTACACCTTC CASTGQQANYGYTF
13 TRBJ1-2 - - TRBV30 TGTGCCTGGAGTGTACTATTAGGGGTCGGCTACACCTTC CAWSVLLGVGYTF
14 TRBJ2-7 TRBD2 - TRBV27 TGTGCCAGCAGTCCGCGGGAGGCCAGGTACGAGCAGTACTTC CASSPREARYEQYF
11 TRBJ2-5 TRBD2 - TRBV7-8 TGTGCCAGCAGCCTTAGCGGGGCCTGGTACTTC CASSLSGAWYF
15 TRBJ2-1 TRBD2 - TRBV29-1 TGCAGCGTGCCCCTGGGACTAGCGGATTACAATGAGCAGTTCTTC CSVPLGLADYNEQFF
15 TRBJ2-3 TRBD2 - TRBV28 TGTGCCAGCAGCGGGGGGGGGATAGTGACAGATACGCAGTATTTT CASSGGGIVTDTQYF
12 TRBJ2-7 - once TRBV28 TGTGCCAGCAGGTCGACTTCCTACGAGCAGTACTTC CASRSTSYEQYF
15 TRBJ2-7 TRBD1 - TRBV4-1 TGCGCCAGCAGCCCGCGGACAGGGAGCTCCTACGAGCAGTACTTC CASSPRTGSSYEQYF
14 TRBJ2-2 - - TRBV9 TGTGCCAGCAGCGGACAGTCCAACACCGGGGAGCTGTTTTTT CASSGQSNTGELFF
15 TRBJ2-7 - - TRBV28 TGTGCCAGCCGCCCTGACACCCTACGCCCTTACGAGCAGTACTTC CASRPDTLRPYEQYF
15 TRBJ2-7 TRBD1 - TRBV6-1 TGTGCCAGCACCCGGACAGGGGACAATACCTACGAGCAGTACTTC CASTRTGDNTYEQYF
14 TRBJ2-7 - - TRBV5-6 TGTGCCAGCAGGAGGGGTTTGACCGCCTACGAGCAGTACTTC CASRRGLTAYEQYF
15 TRBJ1-5 - - TRBV15 TGTGCCACCAGCAGAACCTATGGGGAGGGTCAGCCCCAGCATTTT CATSRTYGEGQPQHF
11 TRBJ2-1 - - TRBV5-8 TGTGCCAGCAGCTTGAGGCTTGAGCAGTTCTTC CASSLRLEQFF
14 TRBJ2-5 - - TRBV4-2 TGTGCCAGCAGCCAAGATGAGGGGTTAGAGACCCAGTACTTC CASSQDEGLETQYF
16 TRBJ1-4 - - TRBV11-2 TGTGCCAGCAGCTTAATCGCGCGGTCGGGAGGTGAAAAACTGTTTTTT CASSLIARSGGEKLFF
15 TRBJ2-7 TRBD2 - TRBV5-1 TGCGCCAGCAGCTTTGAACTAGCGGGAGGATCCCGGCAGTACTTC CASSFELAGGSRQYF
16 TRBJ2-1 TRBD2 - TRBV4-1 TGCGCCAGCAGCCAAGCAGGCGCTAGCGGACACAATGGGCAGTTCTTC CASSQAGASGHNGQFF